The T cell receptor (beta chain) under discussion was sequenced for a study of tissue T cells after allogeneic stem cell transplantation. Whole-study results and caveats: Blood and spleen captured only part of the tissue TCR repertoire.

TCRdb's table, derived via immunoSEQ multiplex PCR, lists solely in-frame clones and lacks some. The table includes about 20,000 clones, around 77% detected once. As regards this clone: Its antigen remains unidentified. Genes here carry mouse names. The read terminates 1 residue before the CDR3 end, so the remaining end is supplied by the germline J gene.

The CDR3 is made up of 15 amino acids. Germline-derived CDR1 and CDR2 are FNHDT and SITEND (reference sequence). Trimming pared 0 bases from V and 3 bases from J, leaving 9 bases between. The V call is TRBV19, the J call TRBJ2-2, with a possible D match to TRBD2 (6 bases). The sequence came from a female BALB/c mouse in good health. The mice in this strain carry MHC haplotype H2-d. Material: spleen. CDR3 DNA, as far as it was read: TGTGCCAGCAGTATAGGGGGGGTTCACACCGGGCAGCTCTAC. Translated: CASSIGGVHTGQLY. In full, the CDR3 reads CASSIGGVHTGQLYF.